The 3 T cell receptor beta chains below all came from one sample that was sequenced in a study of OX40 agonist ivuxolimab in advanced cancers. Here immunoSEQ multiplex PCR was the method, and the copy in TCRdb shows in-frame clones only, minus some. The table shows almost 50,000 clones, with about 86% occurring only once. The sample consisted of CD4+ or CD8+ T cells sorted from blood, taken in a trial of the OX40 agonist ivuxolimab. These receptors were obtained from an adult with an advanced solid tumor such as melanoma, head and neck, liver or kidney cancer.

The rearrangement uses TRBV6-5 and TRBJ1-1, with D unclear. CDR3 length equals 13 residues. The V gene's germline CDR1 is MNHEY and CDR2 SVGAGI. V lost 2 bases and J lost 4, with 8 bases in between. CDR3 in DNA: TGTGCCAGCAGTTACCGAGACGGCACTGAAGCTTTCTTT. It yields the protein CASSYRDGTEAFF.

The CDR3 DNA follows: TGTGCCTGGAGTACGACTAGCAATCAGCCCCAGCATTTT. Protein: CAWSTTSNQPQHF. The chain uses TRBV30 and TRBJ1-5; no definite D call. The CDR3 totals 13 residues. V was clipped by 2 bases and J by 0 bases, with 5 bases between them. Germline V lookup: CDR1 GTSNPN, CDR2 SVGIG (reference sequence).

The chain carries TRBV6-4 and TRBJ2-1, with 7 bases fitting TRBD2. The CDR3 extends over 15 amino acids. V lost 4 bases and J lost 6; bases outside the gene matches: 9. Germline V CDR1 and CDR2: MRHNA, SNTAGT. In DNA, the CDR3 is TGTGCCAGCAGTGCAACCGGGACTACAGGCAATGAGCAGTTCTTC. Translating it yields CASSATGTTGNEQFF.